This T cell receptor beta chain came from a study of T cells after yellow fever vaccination. UMIs and a universal primer site were added when TCR cDNA was made by 5'RACE template switching. Using its own MiXCR run on the 5' RACE reads, TCRdb lists one record per CDR3 protein. The sample carries over 70,000 distinct CDR3 sequences, approximately 7.5% recorded once. This clonotype was seen only a few times. V trimming: 2 bases; J trimming: 4 bases; junction bases outside the gene matches: 8. CDR1 SGHTA and CDR2 FQGNSA come from the germline V gene. The CDR3 has 16 amino acids. The TCR comes from a man aged 25-45 years who received the YFV17D yellow fever vaccine. V gene TRBV7-2 combines with J gene TRBJ2-3, with 8 bases identical to TRBD2. Sequences were derived from CD8+ T cells sorted from PBMCs, sampled on the day of the yellow fever booster vaccination. The CDR3 is CASSLRSGSSPDTQYF. For the CDR3, the DNA is TGTGCCAGCAGCTTACGCAGCGGGAGTTCCCCAGATACGCAGTATTTT.